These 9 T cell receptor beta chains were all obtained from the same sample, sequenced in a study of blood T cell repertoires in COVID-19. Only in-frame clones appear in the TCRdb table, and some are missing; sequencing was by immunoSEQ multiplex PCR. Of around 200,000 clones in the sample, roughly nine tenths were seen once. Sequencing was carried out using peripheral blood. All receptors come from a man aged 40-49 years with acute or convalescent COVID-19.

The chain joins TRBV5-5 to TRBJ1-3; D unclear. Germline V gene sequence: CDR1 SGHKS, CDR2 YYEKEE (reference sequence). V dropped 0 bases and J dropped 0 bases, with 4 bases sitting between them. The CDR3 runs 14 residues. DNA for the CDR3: TGTGCCAGCAGCTTGGGGCCCTCTGGAAACACCATATATTTT. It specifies CASSLGPSGNTIYF.

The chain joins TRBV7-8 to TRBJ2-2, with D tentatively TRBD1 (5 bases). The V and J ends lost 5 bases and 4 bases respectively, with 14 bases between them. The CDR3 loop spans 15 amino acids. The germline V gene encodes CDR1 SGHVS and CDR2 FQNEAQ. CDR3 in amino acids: CASSAQGAVTGELFF. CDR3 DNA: TGTGCCAGCAGCGCCCAAGGGGCCGTCACCGGGGAGCTGTTTTTT.

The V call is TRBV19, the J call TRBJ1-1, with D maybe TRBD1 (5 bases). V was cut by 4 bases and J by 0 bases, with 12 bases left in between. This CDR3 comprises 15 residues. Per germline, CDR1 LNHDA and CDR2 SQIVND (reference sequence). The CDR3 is CASSTTGSMNTEAFF. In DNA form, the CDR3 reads TGTGCCAGTAGTACTACAGGTTCCATGAACACTGAAGCTTTCTTT.

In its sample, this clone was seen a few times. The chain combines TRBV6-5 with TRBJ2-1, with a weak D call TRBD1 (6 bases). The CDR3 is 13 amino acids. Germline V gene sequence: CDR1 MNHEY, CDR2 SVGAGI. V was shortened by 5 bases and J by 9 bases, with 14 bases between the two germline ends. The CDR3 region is CASSPPGAGEQFF. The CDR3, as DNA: TGTGCCAGCAGTCCCCCAGGGGCGGGTGAGCAGTTCTTC.

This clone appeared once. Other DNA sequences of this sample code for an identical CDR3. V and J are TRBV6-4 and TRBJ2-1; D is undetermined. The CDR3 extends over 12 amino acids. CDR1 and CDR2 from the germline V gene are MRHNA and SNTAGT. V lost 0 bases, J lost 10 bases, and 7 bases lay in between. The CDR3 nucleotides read TGTGCCAGCAGTGACTCGGCAGGCGAGCAGTTCTTC. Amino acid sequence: CASSDSAGEQFF.

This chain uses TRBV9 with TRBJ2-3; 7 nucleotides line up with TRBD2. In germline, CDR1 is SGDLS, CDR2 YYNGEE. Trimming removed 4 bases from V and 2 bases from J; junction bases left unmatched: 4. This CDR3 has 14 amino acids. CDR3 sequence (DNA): TGTGCCAGCAGCTCTAGCGGTTCCACAGATACGCAGTATTTT. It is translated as CASSSSGSTDTQYF.

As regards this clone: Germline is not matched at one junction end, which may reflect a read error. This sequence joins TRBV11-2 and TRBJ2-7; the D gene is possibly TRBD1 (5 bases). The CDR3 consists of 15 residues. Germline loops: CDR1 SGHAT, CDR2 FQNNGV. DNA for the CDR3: TGTACCAGCAGCTCCCGACAGTGGGTCACCTACGAGCAGTACTTC. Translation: CTSSSRQWVTYEQYF.

The CDR3: CASSPGQGAGELFF. The CDR3 DNA reads TGTGCCAGCAGCCCGGGACAGGGGGCCGGGGAGCTGTTTTTT. The chain recombines TRBV11-2 with TRBJ2-2; 11 bases agree with TRBD1. The V segment lost 5 bases and the J segment 6 bases; nucleotides outside the gene matches: 2. CDR3 length equals 14 residues. Germline values: CDR1 SGHAT, CDR2 FQNNGV.

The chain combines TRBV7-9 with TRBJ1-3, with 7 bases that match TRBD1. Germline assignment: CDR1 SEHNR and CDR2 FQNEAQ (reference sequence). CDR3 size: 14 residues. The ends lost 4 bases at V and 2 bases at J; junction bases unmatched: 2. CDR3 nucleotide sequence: TGTGCCAGCAGCTCCAGGGGGACTGGAAACACCATATATTTT. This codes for CASSSRGTGNTIYF.